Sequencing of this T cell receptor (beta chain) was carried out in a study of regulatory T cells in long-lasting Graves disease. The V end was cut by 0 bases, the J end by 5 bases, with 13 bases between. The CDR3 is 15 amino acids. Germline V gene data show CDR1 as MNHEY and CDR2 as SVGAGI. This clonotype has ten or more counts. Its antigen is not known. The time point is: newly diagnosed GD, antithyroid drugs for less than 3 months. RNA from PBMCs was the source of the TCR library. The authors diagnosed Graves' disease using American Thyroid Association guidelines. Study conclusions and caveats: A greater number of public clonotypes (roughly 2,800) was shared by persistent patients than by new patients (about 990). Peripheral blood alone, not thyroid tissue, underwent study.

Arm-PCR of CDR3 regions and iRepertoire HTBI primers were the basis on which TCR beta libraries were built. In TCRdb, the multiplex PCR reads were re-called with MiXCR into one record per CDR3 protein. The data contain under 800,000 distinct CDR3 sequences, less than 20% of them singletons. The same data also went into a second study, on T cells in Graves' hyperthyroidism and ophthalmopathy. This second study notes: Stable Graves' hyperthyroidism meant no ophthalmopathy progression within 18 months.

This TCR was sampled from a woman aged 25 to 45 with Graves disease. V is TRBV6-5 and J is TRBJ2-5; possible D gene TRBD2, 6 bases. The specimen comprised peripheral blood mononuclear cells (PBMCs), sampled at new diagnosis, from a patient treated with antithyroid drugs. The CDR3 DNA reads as TGTGCCAGCAGTTACTCCGGGGGTGGGGTCGAGACCCAGTACTTC. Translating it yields CASSYSGGGVETQYF.